These 12 T cell receptor beta chains were sequenced from one sample in a study of early T cells in non-severe SARS-CoV-2 infection. TCRdb reprocessed the 5' RACE reads with MiXCR, giving one entry per CDR3 protein. The repertoire holds around 94,000 distinct CDR3 sequences, around 13% seen once, with less than 8% in the top ten. The sample comprised whole blood. Receptor source: an adult who was a healthcare worker with PCR-confirmed SARS-CoV-2 infection or an uninfected control (not recorded which).

This clonotype was counted between two and nine times. The chain carries TRBV11-2 and TRBJ2-1; the D gene is possibly TRBD1 (6 bases). The CDR3 extends over 12 amino acids. V dropped 5 bases and J dropped 10 bases, with 12 bases sitting between them. Germline loops: CDR1 SGHAT, CDR2 FQNNGV. CDR3 sequence: CASSTLGQEQFF. In nucleotides, the CDR3 is TGTGCCAGCAGCACACTGGGACAAGAGCAGTTCTTC.

This clonotype came up once. The rearrangement joins TRBV28 to TRBJ2-1; a possible D gene is TRBD2 (5 bases). The CDR3 has 12 amino acids. The germline V gene has CDR1 MDHEN and CDR2 SYDVKM. Trimming took 4 bases from V and 10 from J, leaving 11 bases between them. The CDR3 protein is CASSSSAAEQFF. DNA of the CDR3: TGTGCCAGCAGTTCCTCAGCGGCAGAGCAGTTCTTC.

This clonotype is medium-sized (0.01 to 0.1%). The V gene is TRBV6-2 or TRBV6-3, the J gene TRBJ2-7; D is ambiguous. Trimming took off 4 bases at V and 4 bases at J, with 5 bases between the two ends. Germline V lookup: CDR1 MNHEY, CDR2 SVGEGT. The CDR3 sequence is 11 residues long. The CDR3 DNA sequence: TGTGCCAGCAGTTTCGGGTACGAGCAGTACTTC. The encoded protein is CASSFGYEQYF.

V and J are TRBV28 and TRBJ1-2; D is uncertain. CDR1 is MDHEN and CDR2 is SYDVKM in the germline V gene. The CDR3 is made up of 14 amino acids. V lost 3 bases and J lost 4, with 12 bases in between. CDR3 DNA: TGTGCCAGCAGTTTCCCAAGGCGGAGCTATGGCTACACCTTC. It encodes CASSFPRRSYGYTF.

A note on this clonotype: Sequence at one end of the junction differs from germline and may be a read error. This chain links TRBV7-6 with TRBJ2-1; unclear D gene. Germline V gene sequence: CDR1 SGHVS, CDR2 FNYEAQ. The length of the CDR3 is 15 residues. CDR3 bases: TGTGCCAGCAGCTTAGAGTGGGTCTCCAACAATGAGCAGTTCTTC. This sequence encodes CASSLEWVSNNEQFF.

This clonotype has a count of ten or more. V gene TRBV12-3 or TRBV12-4 combines with J gene TRBJ1-2; D not certain. V was shortened by 3 bases and J by 6 bases, with 17 bases between the two germline ends. The CDR3 loop spans 15 amino acids. CDR3 sequence: CASSFSPGALDGYTF. Here the CDR3 DNA reads TGTGCCAGCAGTTTCTCGCCAGGCGCCCTTGATGGCTACACCTTC.

The rearrangement links TRBV6-5 to TRBJ2-7, with unresolved D. The V end was cut by 4 bases, the J end by 5 bases, with 12 bases between. The CDR3 is 13 residues long. The germline V gene has CDR1 MNHEY and CDR2 SVGAGI. CDR3 DNA: TGTGCCAGCAGTTTATTATATTCCCACGAGCAGTACTTC. Protein sequence: CASSLLYSHEQYF.

Only a few counts were recorded for this clonotype. Compared with germline, one end of the junction differs, possibly owing to a read error. The chain carries TRBV18 and TRBJ2-5; D gene uncertain. This CDR3 region has 15 residues. The germline V gene has CDR1 KGHSH and CDR2 LQKENI. DNA of the CDR3: TGTGCCAGCTCACCCACGCCGAAAGATCAAGGGACCCAGTACTTC. It translates to CASSPTPKDQGTQYF.

This clonotype was detected many times. The chain uses TRBV5-1 and TRBJ2-7, with D possibly being TRBD1 or TRBD2 (5 bases each). Looked up from germline, CDR1 is SGHRS and CDR2 is YFSETQ. This CDR3 is built from 16 residues. V was trimmed by 3 bases and J by 3 bases, leaving 19 bases between them. Written as DNA, the CDR3 is TGCGCCAGCAGCTCAAAACTAGGGACCGAATTCTACGAGCAGTACTTC. This gives the protein CASSSKLGTEFYEQYF.

This clonotype has just a few counts. The V gene is TRBV5-6, the J gene TRBJ1-2; maybe TRBD1 (5 bases). The CDR3 spans 15 residues. Germline V CDR1 and CDR2: SGHDT, YYEEEE. V dropped 4 bases and J dropped 4 bases, with 17 bases sitting between them. As DNA, the CDR3 is TGTGCCAGCAGCCTGATATACGGACACCTCTATGGCTACACCTTC. Translation: CASSLIYGHLYGYTF.

V usage is TRBV6-1 and J usage is TRBJ2-2; TRBD1 is a possible D gene (6 bases). V lost 10 bases, J lost 0 bases, and 18 bases lay in between. The CDR3 covers 16 residues. Looked up from germline, CDR1 is MNHNS and CDR2 is SASEGT. The CDR3 reads CAISHWGRTNTGELFF. DNA for the CDR3: TGTGCCATATCACATTGGGGGCGGACGAACACCGGGGAGCTGTTTTTT.

In this sample, this clonotype turned up many times. The chain is built from TRBV10-3 and TRBJ2-7, with D maybe TRBD2 (6 bases). CDR3 length equals 14 residues. Trimming removed 4 bases from V and 2 bases from J, with 12 bases in between. Germline lookup yields CDR1 ENHRY and CDR2 SYGVKD. The DNA for the CDR3 is TGTGCCATCAGTGGGGCGGGAATAACCTACGAGCAGTACTTC. It yields the protein CAISGAGITYEQYF.